This T cell receptor (beta chain) appears in the sequencing data of a study of T cells in Graves' hyperthyroidism and ophthalmopathy. Study-wide results and limits: Separation of ophthalmopathy from stable hyperthyroidism was achieved by a 13 V-J model. The model predicted ophthalmopathy a median around seven months before onset.

Graves' hyperthyroidism showing no ophthalmopathy progression within 18 months was considered stable. This clonotype was picked up many times. Its antigen is currently unknown. RNA transcripts were the template for amplifying TCR beta CDR3 regions. The HTBI primer set served for first-round RT-PCR of the TCR CDR3. A single record per CDR3 protein comes from TCRdb applying MiXCR to the multiplex PCR reads. This sample has hundreds of thousands of distinct CDR3 sequences, with about 13% found just once. The CDR3 has 15 residues. Between the trimmed V and J ends, which lost 1 base and 5 bases, there was a span of 11 bases. The V gene's germline CDR1 is LGHNA and CDR2 YSLEER.

The sample comprised blood. This clonotype originated in a woman aged 18-29 years with Graves' hyperthyroidism. This chain joins TRBV4-3 and TRBJ1-4; possibly TRBD1 for D (6 bases). The CDR3 protein is CASSQGQADNEKLFF. DNA of the CDR3: TGCGCCAGCAGCCAAGGACAGGCAGACAATGAAAAACTGTTTTTT.